This is a list of T cell receptor beta chains from one sample in a study of blood T cell repertoires in COVID-19. The table came from immunoSEQ multiplex PCR; TCRdb's copy has only in-frame clones and leaves some out. The sample records 200,000 to 250,000 clones, about 86% being singletons. Specimen: peripheral blood. All receptors come from a woman between 50 and 59 years old with COVID-19, enrolled during active disease. CDR3s include the opening cysteine and the closing phenylalanine or tryptophan. A D gene is named only where the DNA matches it firmly.

TRBD2,TRBJ2-7,TRBV5-1,TGCGCCAGCAGCTTGGAGGTTGGGCGGGGGAAGGAGCAGTACTTC,CASSLEVGRGKEQYF
.,TRBJ2-2,TRBV18,TGTGCCAGCTCAACAGGGTCGGGGGAGCTGTTTTTT,CASSTGSGELFF
.,TRBJ2-7,TRBV4-3,TGCGCCAGCAGCCAAGACCAGGGAAGCGAGCAGTACTTC,CASSQDQGSEQYF
.,TRBJ2-5,TRBV5-8,TGTGCCAGCAGCTTGGCAGGACTCCAAGAGACCCAGTACTTC,CASSLAGLQETQYF
.,TRBJ1-5,TRBV27,TGTGCCAGCAGTTGGCAGTCCAATCAGCCCCAGCATTTT,CASSWQSNQPQHF
.,TRBJ2-2,TRBV21-1,TGTGCCAGCAGCAAAGTGGAACCGGGACTAGGGAACACCGGGGAGCTGTTTTTT,CASSKVEPGLGNTGELFF
.,TRBJ1-6,TRBV5-3,TGTGCCAGAGCGAACAGGATACAAATTTCGAGCTCCTATAATTCACCCCTCCACTTT,CARANRIQISSSYNSPLHF
.,TRBJ2-3,TRBV7-2,TGTGCCAGCAGCTTAGCGGGCAGGGCAGGAGATACGCAGTATTTT,CASSLAGRAGDTQYF
.,TRBJ2-7,TRBV5-1,TGCGCCAGCAGCCCCCGCCAATCCGGGACATCTATCTACGAGCAGTACTTC,CASSPRQSGTSIYEQYF
.,TRBJ1-1,TRBV19,TGTGCCGCGTGGTCTTGGGGGCGCACTGAAGCTTTCTTT,CAAWSWGRTEAFF
.,TRBJ1-3,TRBV9,TGTGCCAGCAGCGTAGAGGACAGACATGGAAACACCATATATTTT,CASSVEDRHGNTIYF
.,TRBJ2-5,TRBV11-2,TGTGCCAGCAGCTTAGAGGGACCTAGGGGGGACAGACAAGAGACCCAGTACTTC,CASSLEGPRGDRQETQYF
.,TRBJ1-1,TRBV25-1,TGTGCCAGCAGAATCGGGAACACTGAAGCTTTCTTT,CASRIGNTEAFF
TRBD1,TRBJ1-2,TRBV4-3,TGCGCCAGCAGCCCTTACCTTCTCGGGACAGGGGGTATCTATGGCTACACCTTC,CASSPYLLGTGGIYGYTF
.,TRBJ1-1,TRBV11-3,TGTGCCAGCAGCTTAAGTGCGGTGGTAAACACTGAAGCTTTCTTT,CASSLSAVVNTEAFF